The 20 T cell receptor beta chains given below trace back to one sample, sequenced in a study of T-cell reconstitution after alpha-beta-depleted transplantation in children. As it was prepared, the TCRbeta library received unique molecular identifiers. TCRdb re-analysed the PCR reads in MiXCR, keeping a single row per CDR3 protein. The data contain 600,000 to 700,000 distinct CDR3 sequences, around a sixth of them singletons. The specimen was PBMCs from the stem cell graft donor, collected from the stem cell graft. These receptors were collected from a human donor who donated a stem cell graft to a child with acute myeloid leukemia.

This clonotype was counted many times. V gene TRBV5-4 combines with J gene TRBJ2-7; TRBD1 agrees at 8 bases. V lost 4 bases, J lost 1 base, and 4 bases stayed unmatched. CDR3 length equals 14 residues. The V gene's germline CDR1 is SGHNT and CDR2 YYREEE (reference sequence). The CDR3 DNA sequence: TGTGCCAGCAGCGCAGGGGGCCCTTCCTACGAGCAGTACTTC. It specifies CASSAGGPSYEQYF.

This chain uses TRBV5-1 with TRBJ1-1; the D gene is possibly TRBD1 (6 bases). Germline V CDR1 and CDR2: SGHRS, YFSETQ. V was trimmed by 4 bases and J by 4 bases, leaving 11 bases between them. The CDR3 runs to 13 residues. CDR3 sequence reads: CASSVSGVTEAFF. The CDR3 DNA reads TGCGCCAGCAGCGTTTCAGGGGTCACTGAAGCTTTCTTT.

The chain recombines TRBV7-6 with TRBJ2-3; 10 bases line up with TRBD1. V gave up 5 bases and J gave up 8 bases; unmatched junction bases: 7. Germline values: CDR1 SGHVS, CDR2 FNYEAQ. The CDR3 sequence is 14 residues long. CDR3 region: CASSTGQGVGTQYF. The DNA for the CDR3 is TGTGCCAGCAGCACCGGACAGGGGGTCGGTACGCAGTATTTT.

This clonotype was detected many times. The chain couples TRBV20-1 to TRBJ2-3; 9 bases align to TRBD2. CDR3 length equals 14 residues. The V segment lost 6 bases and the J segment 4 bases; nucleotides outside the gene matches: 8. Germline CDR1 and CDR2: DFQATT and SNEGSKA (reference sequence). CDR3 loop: CSAYGGGASDTQYF. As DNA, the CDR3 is TGCAGTGCCTATGGCGGGGGGGCCTCAGATACGCAGTATTTT.

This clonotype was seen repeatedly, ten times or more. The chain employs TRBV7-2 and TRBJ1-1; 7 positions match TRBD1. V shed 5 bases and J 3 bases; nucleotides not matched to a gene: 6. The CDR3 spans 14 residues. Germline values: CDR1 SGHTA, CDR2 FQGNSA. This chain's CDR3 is CASSPRGADTEAFF. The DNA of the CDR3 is TGTGCCAGCAGCCCCAGGGGGGCCGACACTGAAGCTTTCTTT.

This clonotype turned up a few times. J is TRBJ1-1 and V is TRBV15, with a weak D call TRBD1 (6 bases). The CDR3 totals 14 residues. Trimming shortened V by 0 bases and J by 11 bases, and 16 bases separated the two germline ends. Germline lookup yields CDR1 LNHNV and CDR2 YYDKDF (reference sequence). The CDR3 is CATSRDKVGQRAFF. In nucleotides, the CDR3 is TGTGCCACCAGCAGAGATAAAGTTGGACAGAGGGCTTTCTTT. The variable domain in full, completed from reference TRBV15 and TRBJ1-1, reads DAMVIQNPRYQVTQFGKPVTLSCSQTLNHNVMYWYQQKSSQAPKLLFHYYDKDFNNEADTPDNFQSRRPNTSFCFLDIRSPGLGDTAMYLCATSRDKVGQRAFFGQGTRLTVV.

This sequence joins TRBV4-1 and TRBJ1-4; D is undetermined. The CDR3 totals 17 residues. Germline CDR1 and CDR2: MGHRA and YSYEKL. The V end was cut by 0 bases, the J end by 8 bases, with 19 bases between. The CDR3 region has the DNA TGCGCCAGCAGCCAAGATGGGAACCCTACCCTTGCCGAAAAACTGTTTTTT. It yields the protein CASSQDGNPTLAEKLFF.

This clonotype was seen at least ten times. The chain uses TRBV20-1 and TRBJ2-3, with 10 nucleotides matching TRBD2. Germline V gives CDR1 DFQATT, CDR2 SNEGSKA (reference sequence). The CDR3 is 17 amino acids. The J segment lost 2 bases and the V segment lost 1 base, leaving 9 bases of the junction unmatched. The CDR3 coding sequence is TGCAGTGCTAGAGGGCCCCCACTAGCGGGAAACACAGATACGCAGTATTTT. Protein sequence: CSARGPPLAGNTDTQYF.

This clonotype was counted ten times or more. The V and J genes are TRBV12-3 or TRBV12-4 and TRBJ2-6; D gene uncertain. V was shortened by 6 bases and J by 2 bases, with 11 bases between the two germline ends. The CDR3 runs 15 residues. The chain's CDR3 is CASSHERPGANVLTF. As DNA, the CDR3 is TGTGCCAGCAGCCATGAGCGACCTGGGGCCAACGTCCTGACTTTC.

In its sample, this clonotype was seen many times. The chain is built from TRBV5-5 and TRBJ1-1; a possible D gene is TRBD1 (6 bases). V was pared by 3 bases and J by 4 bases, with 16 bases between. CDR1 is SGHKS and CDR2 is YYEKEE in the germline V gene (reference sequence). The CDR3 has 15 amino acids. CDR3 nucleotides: TGTGCCAGCAGCTGGGCCACAGGGCAGGCCACTGAAGCTTTCTTT. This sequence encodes CASSWATGQATEAFF.

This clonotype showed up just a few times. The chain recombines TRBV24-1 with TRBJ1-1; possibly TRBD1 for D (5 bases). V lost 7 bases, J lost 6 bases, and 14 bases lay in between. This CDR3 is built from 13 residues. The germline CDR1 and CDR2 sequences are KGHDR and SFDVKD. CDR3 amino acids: CATRPPGAAEAFF. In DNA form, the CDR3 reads TGTGCCACCAGACCGCCTGGGGCGGCTGAAGCTTTCTTT.

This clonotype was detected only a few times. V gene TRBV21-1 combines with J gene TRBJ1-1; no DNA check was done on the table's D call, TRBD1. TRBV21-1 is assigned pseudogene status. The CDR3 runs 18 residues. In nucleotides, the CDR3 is TGTGCCAGCAGCAAAAAAAGAGCGGACAGGGAAATGAACACTGAAGCTTTCTTT. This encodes CASSKKRADREMNTEAFF.

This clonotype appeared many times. The CDR3 sequence is CASSLSGGYYNEQFF. The CDR3 nucleotides are TGTGCCAGCAGCCTTAGCGGGGGATACTACAATGAGCAGTTCTTC. The chain couples TRBV7-2 to TRBJ2-1, with 9 bases identical to TRBD2. Unmatched junction bases numbered 5, after V lost 5 bases and J lost 3 bases. Per germline, CDR1 SGHTA and CDR2 FQGNSA. CDR3 size: 15 residues.

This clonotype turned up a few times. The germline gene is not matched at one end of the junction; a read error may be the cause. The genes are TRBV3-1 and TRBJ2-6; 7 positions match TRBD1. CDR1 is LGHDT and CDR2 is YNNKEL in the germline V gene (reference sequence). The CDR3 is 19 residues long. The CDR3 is CACSGKRDSRGTGANVLTF. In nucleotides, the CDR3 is TGTGCCTGCAGCGGCAAGAGGGACAGCCGAGGAACTGGGGCCAACGTCCTGACTTTC.

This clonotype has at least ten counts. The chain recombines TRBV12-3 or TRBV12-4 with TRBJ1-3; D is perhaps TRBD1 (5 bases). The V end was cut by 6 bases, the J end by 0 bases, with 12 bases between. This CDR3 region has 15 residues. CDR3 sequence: CASRGTESSGNTIYF. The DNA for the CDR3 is TGTGCCAGCAGAGGGACGGAGAGCTCTGGAAACACCATATATTTT.

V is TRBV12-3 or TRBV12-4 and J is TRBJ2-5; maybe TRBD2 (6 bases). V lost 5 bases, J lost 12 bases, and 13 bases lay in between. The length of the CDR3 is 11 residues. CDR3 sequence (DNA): TGTGCCAGCAGTGATTGGGGGGTGAAGTACTTC. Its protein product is CASSDWGVKYF.

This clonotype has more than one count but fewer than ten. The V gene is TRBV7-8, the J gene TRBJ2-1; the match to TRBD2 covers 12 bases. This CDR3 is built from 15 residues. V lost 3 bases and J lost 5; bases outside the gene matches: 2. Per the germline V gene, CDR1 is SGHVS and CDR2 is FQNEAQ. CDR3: CASSLRTSGDNEQFF. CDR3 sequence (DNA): TGTGCCAGCAGCTTGCGGACTAGCGGGGACAATGAGCAGTTCTTC.

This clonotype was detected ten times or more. In nucleotides, the CDR3 is TGCAGTGCCCAAAGGGCTCAGGGTGGCCACGAGCAGTACTTC. Its protein is CSAQRAQGGHEQYF. The chain joins TRBV20-1 to TRBJ2-7, with a tentative D call TRBD1 (5 bases). The CDR3 contains 14 residues. Trimming shortened V by 6 bases and J by 5 bases, and 20 bases separated the two germline ends. Germline values: CDR1 DFQATT, CDR2 SNEGSKA (reference sequence).

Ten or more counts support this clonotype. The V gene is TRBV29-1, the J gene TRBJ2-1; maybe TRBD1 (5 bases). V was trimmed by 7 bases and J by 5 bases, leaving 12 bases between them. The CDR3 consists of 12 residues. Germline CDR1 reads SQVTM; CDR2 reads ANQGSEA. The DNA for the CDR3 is TGCAGCGGACGACAGCCCAACAATGAGCAGTTCTTC. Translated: CSGRQPNNEQFF.

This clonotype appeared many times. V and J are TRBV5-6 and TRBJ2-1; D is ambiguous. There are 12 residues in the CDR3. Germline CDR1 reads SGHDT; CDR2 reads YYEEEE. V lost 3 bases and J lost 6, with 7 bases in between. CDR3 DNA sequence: TGTGCCAGCAGCTGGGGTAGCAATGAGCAGTTCTTC. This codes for CASSWGSNEQFF.